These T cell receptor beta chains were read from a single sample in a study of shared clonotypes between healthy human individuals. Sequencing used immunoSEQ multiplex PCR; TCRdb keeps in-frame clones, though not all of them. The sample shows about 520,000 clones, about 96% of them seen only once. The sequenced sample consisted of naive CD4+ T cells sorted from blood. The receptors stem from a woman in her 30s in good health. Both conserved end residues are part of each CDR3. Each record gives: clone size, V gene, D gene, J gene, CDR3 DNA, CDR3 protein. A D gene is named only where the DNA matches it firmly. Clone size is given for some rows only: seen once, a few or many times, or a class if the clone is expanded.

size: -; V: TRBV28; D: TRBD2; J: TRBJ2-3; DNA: TGTGCCAGCGGGACTAGCGGGAGCCCCACAGATACGCAGTATTTT; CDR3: CASGTSGSPTDTQYF
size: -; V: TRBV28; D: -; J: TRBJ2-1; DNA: TGTGCCAGCAGCCGAAGCGGAGGGCAGTTCTTC; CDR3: CASSRSGGQFF
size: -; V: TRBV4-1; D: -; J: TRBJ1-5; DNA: TGCGCCAGCAGCCCCGAGGGGACACCTTATAGCAATCAGCCCCAGCATTTT; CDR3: CASSPEGTPYSNQPQHF
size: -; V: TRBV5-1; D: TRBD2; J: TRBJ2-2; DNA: TGCGCCAGCAGCCTCGAACTAGCGGGAGAGACCGGGGAGCTGTTTTTT; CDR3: CASSLELAGETGELFF
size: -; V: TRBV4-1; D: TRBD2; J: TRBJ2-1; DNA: TGCGCCAGCAGCCCAAAGGCTAGCGGGTCTATGTACAATGAGCAGTTCTTC; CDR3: CASSPKASGSMYNEQFF
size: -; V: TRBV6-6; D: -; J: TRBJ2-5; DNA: TGTGCCAGCAATAAACCTCAAGAGACCCAGTACTTC; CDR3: CASNKPQETQYF
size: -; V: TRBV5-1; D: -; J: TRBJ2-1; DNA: TGCGCCAGCAGCTTGGGAGCATTGGTTGAGCAGTTCTTC; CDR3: CASSLGALVEQFF
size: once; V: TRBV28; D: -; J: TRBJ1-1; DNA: TGTGCCAGCAGTAAGCGGGGACGGATGAACACTGAAGCTTTCTTT; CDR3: CASSKRGRMNTEAFF
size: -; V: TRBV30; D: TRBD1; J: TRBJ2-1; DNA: TGTGCCTGGAGGGGGACAGGGGCCTACAATGAGCAGTTCTTC; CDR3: CAWRGTGAYNEQFF
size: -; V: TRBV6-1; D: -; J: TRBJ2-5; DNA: TGTGCCAGCTGCCCGGGTTGGGAGACCCAGTACTTC; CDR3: CASCPGWETQYF
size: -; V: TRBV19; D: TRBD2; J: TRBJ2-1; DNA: TGTGCCAGTAGTATTAGTCTAGCGGGTTACAATGAGCAGTTCTTC; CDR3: CASSISLAGYNEQFF
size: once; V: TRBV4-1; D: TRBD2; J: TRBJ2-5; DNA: TGCGCCAGCAGCCAAGTTGCAGCGGGGAAACAAGAGACCCAGTACTTC; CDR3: CASSQVAAGKQETQYF
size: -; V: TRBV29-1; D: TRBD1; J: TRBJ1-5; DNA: TGCAGCGTACTCACAGGGGGTAGCAATCAGCCCCAGCATTTT; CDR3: CSVLTGGSNQPQHF
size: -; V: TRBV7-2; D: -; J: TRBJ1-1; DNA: TGTGCCAGCAGCTTCCCGGGCAGGGGCACTGAAGCTTTCTTT; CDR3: CASSFPGRGTEAFF
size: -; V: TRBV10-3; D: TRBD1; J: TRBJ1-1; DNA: TGTGCCATCAGGCCTCGGACAGGGCATACACCGAACACTGAAGCTTTCTTT; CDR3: CAIRPRTGHTPNTEAFF
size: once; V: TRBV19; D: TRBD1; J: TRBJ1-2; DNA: TGTGCCAGTAGTATTCAGGGGGCCGACTATGGCTACACCTTC; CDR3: CASSIQGADYGYTF
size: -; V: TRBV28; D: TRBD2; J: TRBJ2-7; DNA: TGTGCCAGCAGTTTTGAGTGGGGGAGGGACTACGAGCAGTACTTC; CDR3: CASSFEWGRDYEQYF
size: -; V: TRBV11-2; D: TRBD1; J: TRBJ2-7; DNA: TGTGCCAGCAGCTTAAGGGTCGGGGACAGGGTTCGACCCTACGAGCAGTACTTC; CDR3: CASSLRVGDRVRPYEQYF
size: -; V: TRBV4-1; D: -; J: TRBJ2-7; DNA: TGCGCCAGCAGCTCCCCGGTGAAAGGACGGTACGAGCAGTACTTC; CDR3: CASSSPVKGRYEQYF
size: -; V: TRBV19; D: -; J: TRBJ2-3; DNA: TGTGCCAGTAGTTACTGGCCCAGCACAGATACGCAGTATTTT; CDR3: CASSYWPSTDTQYF